The 8 T cell receptor beta chains below all came from one sample that was sequenced in a study of technical replicates of blood from a handful of donors. Produced via immunoSEQ multiplex PCR; TCRdb's table is partial and in-frame only. The repertoire holds about 89,000 clones, with 90% to 95% as singletons. The specimen was T cells isolated from PBMCs. The receptors derive from a human donor in good health.

The chain has TRBV2 and TRBJ1-5, with no clear D. The V and J ends lost 5 bases and 1 base respectively, with 12 bases between them. CDR3 size: 15 residues. The germline V gene has CDR1 SNHLY and CDR2 FYNNEI. The CDR3 nucleotides read TGTGCCAGCAGTTGGTTGGAGGCCAGCAATCAGCCCCAGCATTTT. This sequence encodes CASSWLEASNQPQHF.

V is TRBV5-1 and J is TRBJ2-7; D is perhaps TRBD2 (6 bases). Germline-derived CDR1 and CDR2 are SGHRS and YFSETQ. This CDR3 contains 12 residues. V shed 2 bases and J shed 3 bases, with 6 bases lying between them. The CDR3 loop reads CASSFSGYEQYF. CDR3 nucleotides: TGCGCCAGCAGCTTTAGCGGCTACGAGCAGTACTTC.

The genes are TRBV19 and TRBJ1-4; D is perhaps TRBD1 (5 bases). Germline V CDR1 and CDR2: LNHDA, SQIVND (reference sequence). CDR3 length equals 15 residues. Trimming stripped 10 bases from V and 1 base from J, with 16 bases between. The CDR3 here is CATEGSDRTNEKLFF. CDR3 sequence (DNA): TGTGCCACCGAAGGGTCCGACAGAACTAATGAAAAACTGTTTTTT.

CDR3 sequence: CASSAKGQGAVGNTIYF. CDR3 DNA: TGCGCCAGCAGCGCTAAGGGACAGGGGGCAGTTGGAAACACCATATATTTT. The chain is built from TRBV5-1 and TRBJ1-3; 12 bases map to TRBD1. Germline CDR1 reads SGHRS; CDR2 reads YFSETQ. This CDR3 is built from 17 residues. J lost 3 bases, V lost 4 bases, and 8 bases had no gene match.

The rearrangement links TRBV11-3 to TRBJ1-2; the D gene is possibly TRBD1 (6 bases). The V end lost 0 bases, the J end lost 8 bases, and 13 bases lay between the germline ends. Germline CDR1 SGHNT, CDR2 YENEEA. The CDR3 totals 14 residues. The CDR3 protein is CASSLDRGAPGYTF. CDR3 coding DNA: TGTGCCAGCAGCTTAGATCGGGGGGCGCCCGGCTACACCTTC. Filled out from reference TRBV11-3 and TRBJ1-2, the complete variable domain reads EAGVVQSPRYKIIEKKQPVAFWCNPISGHNTLYWYLQNLGQGPELLIRYENEEAVDDSQLPKDRFSAERLKGVDSTLKIQPAELGDSAVYLCASSLDRGAPGYTFGSGTRLTVV.

The chain couples TRBV10-3 to TRBJ2-7; 11 positions agree with TRBD2. The J segment lost 6 bases and the V segment lost 0 bases, leaving 1 base of the junction unmatched. CDR1 is ENHRY and CDR2 is SYGVKD in the germline V gene. The CDR3 loop spans 14 amino acids. The CDR3 sequence: CAISESLAGGEQYF. The CDR3 nucleotides read TGTGCCATCAGTGAGTCTCTAGCGGGAGGCGAGCAGTACTTC.

The chain has TRBV11-2 and TRBJ1-2, with D unresolved. Trimming took 6 bases from V and 5 from J, leaving 13 bases between them. CDR1 and CDR2 (germline): SGHAT, FQNNGV. CDR3 length: 13 amino acids. CDR3 nucleotide sequence: TGTGCCAGCAGGATACTCGGGTCTTATGGCTACACCTTC. Translating it yields CASRILGSYGYTF.

The chain uses TRBV6-6 and TRBJ1-1; 7 nucleotides line up with TRBD1. This CDR3 spans 14 amino acids. Germline CDR1 and CDR2: MNHNY and SVGAGI (reference sequence). V lost 5 bases and J lost 0; bases outside the gene matches: 3. The CDR3 here is CASSTTGLNTEAFF. The CDR3, as DNA: TGTGCCAGCAGTACGACAGGGTTGAACACTGAAGCTTTCTTT.